Shown below are 28 T cell receptor beta chains from a single sample sequenced in a study of shared clonotypes between healthy human individuals. CD8 cells regarded as naive lacked CD45RO, were positively chosen for CCR7, and omitted terminally differentiated effector memory CD45RA+ cells. Clones were read by immunoSEQ multiplex PCR, and TCRdb kept only the in-frame ones, dropping some. The sample contains hundreds of thousands of clones, 95% of which appear only once. The sample was naive CD8+ T cells sorted from blood. The source of these receptors is a woman in her thirties in good health.

The gene calls are TRBV28 and TRBJ1-3, with 7 positions matching TRBD1. The CDR3 runs to 14 residues. Germline CDR1 and CDR2: MDHEN and SYDVKM. J gave up 2 bases and V 5 bases, and 3 bases lay outside the gene matches. CDR3 in DNA: TGTGCCAGCAGTCACGGGACAGCTGGAAACACCATATATTTT. Its protein product is CASSHGTAGNTIYF.

The table lists this clone with a count of one. This chain joins TRBV28 and TRBJ1-2; D gene uncertain. The CDR3 totals 16 residues. Trimming pared 1 base from V and 0 bases from J, leaving 12 bases between. The germline gives CDR1 MDHEN, CDR2 SYDVKM. The CDR3: CASSLFGERTNYGYTF. The CDR3 DNA reads as TGTGCCAGCAGTTTATTTGGGGAAAGAACTAACTATGGCTACACCTTC.

The chain joins TRBV13 to TRBJ2-7, with D unresolved. Per germline, CDR1 PRHDT and CDR2 FYEKMQ (reference sequence). The CDR3 is made up of 13 amino acids. V lost 1 base and J lost 2, with 6 bases in between. CDR3 in amino acids: CASSLDLAYEQYF. The CDR3 DNA is TGTGCCAGCAGCTTAGATCTAGCCTACGAGCAGTACTTC.

The chain joins TRBV27 to TRBJ2-7; 8 bases agree with TRBD1. V dropped 2 bases and J dropped 7; count of bases not matched to a gene: 13. The CDR3 covers 16 residues. Germline loops: CDR1 MNHEY, CDR2 SMNVEV (reference sequence). This CDR3 reads CASSLSTGTGYREQYF. CDR3 in DNA: TGTGCCAGCAGTTTAAGTACCGGGACAGGCTATAGGGAGCAGTACTTC.

This chain uses TRBV19 with TRBJ2-7; 10 positions agree with TRBD2. V lost 3 bases to trimming and J lost 2 bases; unmatched junction nucleotides: 10. Per germline, CDR1 LNHDA and CDR2 SQIVND (reference sequence). The CDR3 has 17 amino acids. The CDR3 DNA follows: TGTGCCAGTAGTATCCGGCCCGGACTAGCGGAGCCCTACGAGCAGTACTTC. Translating it yields CASSIRPGLAEPYEQYF.

Only a few counts were recorded for this clone. V usage is TRBV19 and J usage is TRBJ1-4; weak D call: TRBD1 (6 bases). This CDR3 spans 14 amino acids. CDR1 is LNHDA and CDR2 is SQIVND in the germline V gene (reference sequence). Trimming cost V 3 bases and J 6 bases, with 11 bases left between them. The chain's CDR3 is CASSIMKGDEKLFF. The CDR3 DNA sequence: TGTGCCAGTAGTATTATGAAGGGGGATGAAAAACTGTTTTTT.

The V and J genes are TRBV5-6 and TRBJ2-2; D could derive from TRBD1 or TRBD2 (5 bases each). The CDR3 is made up of 12 amino acids. The V gene's germline CDR1 is SGHDT and CDR2 YYEEEE. V lost 2 bases, J lost 10 bases, and 9 bases lay in between. DNA of the CDR3: TGTGCCAGCAGCTTAGGAGGACAGGAGCTGTTTTTT. It is translated as CASSLGGQELFF.

The genes are TRBV5-1 and TRBJ2-3, with TRBD1 as a possible D gene (6 bases). The CDR3 has 15 residues. Deletions cut 2 bases from V and 4 bases from J, with 14 bases between. CDR1 SGHRS and CDR2 YFSETQ come from the germline V gene. The CDR3, as DNA: TGCGCCAGCAGCTTACAAAGACAGGTTTCAGATACGCAGTATTTT. Residues: CASSLQRQVSDTQYF.

The chain recombines TRBV5-1 with TRBJ2-6, with D perhaps being TRBD1 or TRBD2 (5 bases each). The germline V gene encodes CDR1 SGHRS and CDR2 YFSETQ. This CDR3 has 18 amino acids. Trimming took 4 bases from V and 2 from J, leaving 19 bases between them. In DNA form, the CDR3 reads TGCGCCAGCAGCCCCGGGGACGGCTGGGGCCCTGGGGCCAACGTCCTGACTTTC. Translated, it gives CASSPGDGWGPGANVLTF.

The chain couples TRBV6-5 to TRBJ1-2, with D unclear. CDR3 length: 11 amino acids. Deletions cut 11 bases from V and 3 bases from J, with 10 bases between. In germline, CDR1 is MNHEY, CDR2 SVGAGI. The DNA of the CDR3 is TGTGCCGAAAGGACGGACTATGGCTACACCTTC. Its translation: CAERTDYGYTF.

The chain uses TRBV27 and TRBJ2-7; 10 bases line up with TRBD1. The V gene end was trimmed by 5 bases and the J gene end by 3 bases; junction bases not matched to a gene: 13. The CDR3 consists of 17 residues. Germline CDR1 and CDR2: MNHEY and SMNVEV (reference sequence). The CDR3 bases are TGTGCCAGCAGTATTCAAATGGACAGGGGGGGAAGCTACGAGCAGTACTTC. This sequence encodes CASSIQMDRGGSYEQYF.

This chain joins TRBV6-5 and TRBJ2-2, with unresolved D. This CDR3 is built from 13 residues. Germline values: CDR1 MNHEY, CDR2 SVGAGI. Trimming left V 4 bases short and J 4 bases short, with 7 bases between. This CDR3 reads CASSSTSTGELFF. The CDR3 coding sequence is TGTGCCAGCAGTTCGACGAGCACCGGGGAGCTGTTTTTT.

This clone appeared once. The chain couples TRBV5-6 to TRBJ2-3; 11 nucleotides line up with TRBD2. Germline V CDR1 and CDR2: SGHDT, YYEEEE. Losses at the gene ends were 3 bases for V and 6 bases for J; bases not matched to a gene: 18. This CDR3 is built from 19 residues. This chain's CDR3 is CASSSGGLIAGGPGDTQYF. Written as DNA, the CDR3 is TGTGCCAGCAGCTCGGGGGGTTTAATAGCGGGAGGGCCTGGGGATACGCAGTATTTT.

The chain recombines TRBV27 with TRBJ1-2; 12 nucleotides agree with TRBD1. In germline, CDR1 is MNHEY, CDR2 SMNVEV (reference sequence). V lost 5 bases, J lost 4 bases, and 8 bases stayed unmatched. The CDR3 totals 16 residues. The CDR3 loop reads CASSERGGQGAYGYTF. CDR3 DNA sequence: TGTGCCAGCAGTGAAAGGGGGGGACAGGGGGCCTATGGCTACACCTTC.

The chain recombines TRBV6-1 with TRBJ2-7; 10 bases match TRBD1. Germline values: CDR1 MNHNS, CDR2 SASEGT. Losses at the gene ends were 1 base for V and 7 bases for J; bases not matched to a gene: 7. This CDR3 has 15 residues. DNA of the CDR3: TGTGCCAGCAGTGAAGAGACAGGGGGCGCGGGGGAGCAGTACTTC. Its protein product is CASSEETGGAGEQYF.

This clone was seen once. The chain links TRBV2 to TRBJ2-7, with a possible D match to TRBD1 (6 bases). Germline assignment: CDR1 SNHLY and CDR2 FYNNEI. The CDR3 totals 14 residues. Trimming took 2 bases from V and 6 from J, leaving 14 bases between them. CDR3 bases: TGTGCCAGCAGTGAATACAGGGTGGGTAGCGAGCAGTACTTC. This gives the protein CASSEYRVGSEQYF.

The chain joins TRBV27 to TRBJ1-1, with a weak D call TRBD1 (5 bases). The CDR3 has 14 amino acids. Trimming left V 1 base short and J 1 base short, with 7 bases between. Germline CDR1 is MNHEY and CDR2 is SMNVEV (reference sequence). The CDR3 DNA reads TGTGCCAGCAGTTTATGGAGGGGGAACACTGAAGCTTTCTTT. Protein product: CASSLWRGNTEAFF.

The genes are TRBV6-4 and TRBJ2-1; 11 bases fit TRBD2. CDR3 length: 15 amino acids. Unmatched junction bases numbered 6, after V lost 6 bases and J lost 5 bases. Germline-derived CDR1 and CDR2 are MRHNA and SNTAGT. The CDR3, as DNA: TGTGCCAGCAGCGAACTAGCGGGAGTGGACAATGAGCAGTTCTTC. Protein sequence: CASSELAGVDNEQFF.

The genes are TRBV28 and TRBJ2-7; weak D call: TRBD1 (6 bases). V lost 5 bases and J lost 0, with 14 bases in between. CDR1 MDHEN and CDR2 SYDVKM come from the germline V gene. This CDR3 region has 15 residues. CDR3 sequence (DNA): TGTGCCAGCAGTCCCCGAGGGGACAACTCCTACGAGCAGTACTTC. This sequence encodes CASSPRGDNSYEQYF.

The genes are TRBV19 and TRBJ1-1; tentative D call: TRBD1 (5 bases). CDR3 size: 14 residues. Germline CDR1 reads LNHDA; CDR2 reads SQIVND (reference sequence). Trimming left V 5 bases short and J 5 bases short, with 15 bases between. As DNA, the CDR3 is TGTGCCAGTAGTCCGAGGACCGGGGGGACTGAAGCTTTCTTT. This translates into CASSPRTGGTEAFF.

The chain is built from TRBV10-2 and TRBJ1-2, with a tentative D call TRBD1 (6 bases). The V and J ends lost 7 bases and 4 bases respectively, with 10 bases between them. CDR3 length: 12 amino acids. CDR1 is WSHSY, CDR2 SAAADI, per germline. CDR3 in DNA: TGCGCCAGCATGGGGACAATCTATGGCTACACCTTC. Residues: CASMGTIYGYTF.

This chain connects TRBV27 to TRBJ2-5, with 10 bases that match TRBD2. Germline CDR1 MNHEY, CDR2 SMNVEV (reference sequence). With 5 bases clipped from V and 3 bases from J, the junction kept 15 bases outside the gene matches. There are 18 residues in the CDR3. CDR3 in amino acids: CASSLQNPRTSGEETQYF. The CDR3 DNA reads as TGTGCCAGCAGTCTCCAAAACCCTAGGACTAGCGGTGAAGAGACCCAGTACTTC.

As regards this clone: The CDR3 end shows no conserved phenylalanine or tryptophan, and so a read error is likely. In DNA form, the CDR3 reads TGCGCCAGCAGCCAGACAGGGGGCACTGAAGCTTTCCTT. It encodes CASSQTGGTEAFL. The rearrangement joins TRBV5-1 to TRBJ1-1, with TRBD1 matching 9 bases. The trim removed 4 bases at V and 4 bases at J, leaving 2 bases unmatched. This CDR3 spans 13 amino acids. The V gene's germline CDR1 is SGHRS and CDR2 YFSETQ.

This chain connects TRBV27 to TRBJ1-4; 7 bases map to TRBD1. The CDR3 has 14 residues. CDR1 and CDR2 from the germline V gene are MNHEY and SMNVEV (reference sequence). With 3 bases clipped from V and 8 bases from J, the junction kept 6 bases outside the gene matches. CDR3 bases: TGTGCCAGCAGTTTTGGCAGGGGGGACGAAAAACTGTTTTTT. Its protein is CASSFGRGDEKLFF.

This clone was observed a single time. The chain is built from TRBV29-1 and TRBJ2-3; maybe TRBD2 (7 bases). In germline, CDR1 is SQVTM, CDR2 ANQGSEA. The ends were cut back, 6 bases at V and 4 bases at J, with 20 bases in the middle. The CDR3 spans 15 residues. CDR3 bases: TGCAGCGTACAAGGGGGGAGGGTAGCGGCAGATACGCAGTATTTT. Its translation: CSVQGGRVAADTQYF.

The rearrangement links TRBV28 to TRBJ2-1, with D perhaps matching TRBD1 (7 bases). V was trimmed by 5 bases and J by 5 bases, leaving 10 bases between them. This CDR3 is 13 amino acids long. Germline values: CDR1 MDHEN, CDR2 SYDVKM. In DNA, the CDR3 is TGTGCCAGCAGTGCGGGACAGAACAATGAGCAGTTCTTC. Its protein is CASSAGQNNEQFF.

The chain is built from TRBV7-9 and TRBJ1-2; 8 bases are a match to TRBD1. Germline trimming cut 5 bases from V and 0 bases from J; bases unmatched to any gene: 5. This CDR3 has 15 residues. Germline CDR1 is SEHNR and CDR2 is FQNEAQ (reference sequence). CDR3 in amino acids: CASSPRTGSNYGYTF. The CDR3 coding sequence is TGTGCCAGCAGCCCCCGGACAGGGTCTAACTATGGCTACACCTTC.

This clone has just a few counts. Other DNA sequences in the sample encode the same CDR3. The CDR3 loop is CASSLERQETQYF. The CDR3 DNA reads TGTGCCAGCAGCTTGGAGCGACAAGAGACCCAGTACTTC. J is TRBJ2-5 and V is TRBV5-4; no clear D gene. The CDR3 runs to 13 residues. V was shortened by 0 bases and J by 2 bases, with 5 bases between the two germline ends. CDR1 is SGHNT, CDR2 YYREEE, per germline (reference sequence).